The 10 T cell receptor beta chains below all came from one sample that was sequenced in a study of blood T cells in healthy people across ages (dated by TCRdb to 2013 to 2016). The library was built by means of 5' RACE. The data were produced on an Illumina HiSeq 2500. A second PCR of about 6 to 12 cycles was run with a J-beta primer mix and a sample-barcoded 5' primer. TCRdb passed the public sequencing reads through fastp at Q25 and MiXCR, retaining productive beta sequences. Rows are unified per CDR3 protein, each entry keeping the most common DNA and genes. The sample includes 780,000 or so distinct CDR3 sequences, with approximately 60% observed a single time. Jointly, the top ten make up around 24% of the sample. Sequencing was carried out using blood. All receptors derive from a man aged 40-50 years in good health.

This chain links TRBV7-3 with TRBJ2-3; maybe TRBD2 (7 bases). The CDR3 covers 17 residues. Trimming left V 5 bases short and J 1 base short, with 19 bases between. Germline CDR1 SGHTA, CDR2 FQGTGA. CDR3 bases: TGTGCCAGCAGCGCCGGAGGGGGGGACCCTGGCACAGATACGCAGTATTTT. It specifies CASSAGGGDPGTDTQYF.

The V call is TRBV6-1, the J call TRBJ2-1; TRBD2 aligns across 12 bases. The V segment lost 2 bases and the J segment 6 bases; nucleotides outside the gene matches: 11. CDR1 is MNHNS and CDR2 is SASEGT in the germline V gene. The CDR3 totals 18 residues. CDR3 nucleotide sequence: TGTGCCAGCAGTGAAACAACAACCCTAGCGGGAGGGGTCAATGAGCAGTTCTTC. It specifies CASSETTTLAGGVNEQFF.

Only one count was recorded for this clonotype. The gene calls are TRBV25-1 and TRBJ2-2; maybe TRBD1 (5 bases). Looked up from germline, CDR1 is MGHDK and CDR2 is SYGVNS. The CDR3 contains 13 residues. V dropped 5 bases and J dropped 4 bases, with 8 bases sitting between them. The CDR3, as DNA: TGTGCCAGCAGTCCCAGGGCCACCGGGGAGCTGTTTTTT. It encodes CASSPRATGELFF.

The V gene is TRBV4-2, the J gene TRBJ2-5; 11 nucleotides agree with TRBD2. V lost 0 bases and J lost 0; bases outside the gene matches: 9. CDR1 and CDR2 from the germline V gene are LGHNA and YNFKEQ. The CDR3 length is 19 residues. This CDR3 is CASSQDGLAGSNHQETQYF. CDR3 nucleotides: TGTGCCAGCAGCCAAGATGGACTAGCGGGCTCAAATCACCAAGAGACCCAGTACTTC.

In its sample, this clonotype was seen a few times. CDR3 bases: TGCGCCAGCTCATCCAGGGTGCAAGCTGGAGAGACCCAGTACTTC. Translated: CASSSRVQAGETQYF. The genes are TRBV5-1 and TRBJ2-5; a weak D match, TRBD1 (5 bases). V was clipped by 7 bases and J by 4 bases, with 20 bases between them. Per the germline V gene, CDR1 is SGHRS and CDR2 is YFSETQ. CDR3 length: 15 residues.

Here the CDR3 DNA reads TGTGCCAGCAGCGACACAGGGTCGTTTGGGATTGAGCAGTTCTTC. This codes for CASSDTGSFGIEQFF. The chain carries TRBV6-2 or TRBV6-3 and TRBJ2-1, with D perhaps TRBD1 (6 bases). The CDR3 is 15 amino acids. The germline CDR1 and CDR2 sequences are MNHEY and SVGEGT. The V and J ends lost 6 bases and 9 bases respectively, with 21 bases between them.

This clonotype has just a few counts. V and J are TRBV5-1 and TRBJ2-7; TRBD2 might be the D (5 bases). The CDR3 runs to 15 residues. V was shortened by 4 bases and J by 3 bases, with 17 bases between the two germline ends. Germline CDR1 is SGHRS and CDR2 is YFSETQ. The CDR3 is CASSPAGTGRYEQYF. For the CDR3, the DNA is TGCGCCAGCAGCCCGGCGGGTACCGGTCGCTACGAGCAGTACTTC.

As regards this clonotype: At one boundary the junction diverges from the germline segment, which might be a read error. This chain links TRBV20-1 with TRBJ2-1, with D unresolved. CDR1 and CDR2 from the germline V gene are DFQATT and SNEGSKA (reference sequence). The CDR3 is made up of 12 amino acids. The CDR3 DNA is TGCGGTGCTCTTCCCGGGTGGGGTGAGCAGTTCTTC. It encodes CGALPGWGEQFF.

The CDR3: CASTIDRRYQPQHF. The DNA of the CDR3 is TGTGCCAGCACCATCGACAGGAGGTACCAGCCCCAGCATTTT. The chain has TRBV6-2 or TRBV6-3 and TRBJ1-5, with D perhaps matching TRBD1 (6 bases). Trimming shortened V by 7 bases and J by 7 bases, and 17 bases separated the two germline ends. CDR3 size: 14 residues. Germline CDR1 MNHEY, CDR2 SVGEGT.

Concerning this clonotype: The junction differs from germline at one of its ends, possibly a read error. The chain links TRBV7-3 to TRBJ2-3, with 14 positions matching TRBD2. The CDR3 is 16 residues long. The germline CDR1 and CDR2 sequences are SGHTA and FQGTGA. The CDR3, as DNA: TGTGCTAGCAGCATGACTAGCGGGAGGGTCGGAGATACGCAGTATTTT. Protein: CASSMTSGRVGDTQYF.